This T cell receptor (beta chain) stems from a study of T cells expressing NK-cell markers. Background on the study: Seven donors tested HCMV-seropositive and one tested seronegative among the eight sequenced.

The CDR3 contains 18 residues. CDR1 and CDR2 from the germline V gene are SGHAT and FQNNGV. From its re-call of the 5' RACE reads, TCRdb lists each CDR3 protein once, without DNA. In total, the table holds approximately 380,000 distinct CDR3 sequences. The sample taken for sequencing was blood T cells: a sorted CD56 or NKG2C T cell subset, CD4+ or CD8+ T cells, or bulk PBMC T cells (not recorded which). This TCR came from a man between 18 and 69 years old in good health. The genes are TRBV11-2 and TRBJ2-3; TCRdb's D call of TRBD2 is untestable without DNA. The CDR3 reads CASSRGLAGGARSDTQYF.